This entry lists 14 T cell receptor beta chains sequenced from one sample in a study of CD8+CD57+ T cells in acquired aplastic anemia (dated 2018 in TCRdb). Sequenced on an Illumina HiSeq 2000. Profiling of TCR beta VDJ combinations and CDR3 sequences used genomic DNA as the template. The public reads were reanalyzed by TCRdb: fastp trimming at Q25, MiXCR alignment, in-frame beta chains only. For every CDR3 protein sequence, its rows merge into one entry that carries the most common genes and DNA. In all, the sample holds roughly 260,000 distinct CDR3 sequences, and more than 45% of those were seen once. Together, the top ten hold 7.8% of the sample. Patients chosen for sequencing had shown expansion of CD8+CD57+ cells by flow cytometry. Sequencing was performed on sorted CD4+, CD8+, or CD8+CD57+ T cells (not recorded which) from PBMCs. All receptors derive from a human donor with aplastic anemia.

This clonotype was seen a single time. One base away lies a much larger clone, so this may be a sequencing read error. The limits of the CDR3 on the DNA are not certain, so only TCRdb's listed CDR3 is given. The V and J genes are TRBV15 and TRBJ1-2; the table's D call TRBD1 went unverified against the DNA. The CDR3 numbers 14 amino acids, ends counted. Germline V gives CDR1 LNHNV, CDR2 YYDKDF (reference sequence). The CDR3 protein is CASSEQGEVYGCTF.

This sequence joins TRBV5-8 and TRBJ2-7, with D possibly TRBD2 on 5 matching bases. Germline loops: CDR1 SGHTS, CDR2 YDEGEE. CDR3 size: 14 residues. V shed 1 base and J shed 3 bases, with 11 bases lying between them. The DNA of the CDR3 is TGTGCCAGCAGCTTGCGTGTCGGGGACTACGAGCAGTACTTC. Amino acids: CASSLRVGDYEQYF.

The V call is TRBV20-1, the J call TRBJ2-7, with D maybe TRBD1 (5 bases). V dropped 0 bases and J dropped 3 bases, with 9 bases sitting between them. CDR1 is DFQATT, CDR2 SNEGSKA, per germline (reference sequence). CDR3 length: 13 amino acids. The CDR3 reads CSARDPRGYEQYF. CDR3 sequence (DNA): TGCAGTGCTAGAGATCCTAGGGGCTACGAGCAGTACTTC.

In this sample, this clonotype turned up many times. This chain links TRBV24-1 with TRBJ2-2, with D perhaps matching TRBD1 or TRBD2 (5 bases each). Germline loops: CDR1 KGHDR, CDR2 SFDVKD. Between the trimmed V and J ends, which lost 9 bases and 4 bases, there was a span of 11 bases. The CDR3 spans 13 residues. The CDR3 reads CATGGKGTGELFF. In DNA, the CDR3 is TGTGCCACCGGGGGTAAGGGCACCGGGGAGCTGTTTTTT.

The chain joins TRBV6-1 to TRBJ2-5, with 12 positions matching TRBD1. The CDR3 is 15 amino acids. The J segment lost 5 bases and the V segment lost 3 bases, leaving 4 bases of the junction unmatched. Germline loops: CDR1 MNHNS, CDR2 SASEGT. DNA for the CDR3: TGTGCCAGCAGTGATGGGACAGGGGGCGCCGAGACCCAGTACTTC. This encodes CASSDGTGGAETQYF.

The genes are TRBV24-1 and TRBJ2-1, with no clear D. CDR1 and CDR2 from the germline V gene are KGHDR and SFDVKD. The ends were cut back, 12 bases at V and 7 bases at J, with 18 bases in the middle. The CDR3 has 13 amino acids. This chain's CDR3 is CALFVLDWNEQFF. CDR3 coding DNA: TGTGCCTTATTCGTCCTGGATTGGAATGAGCAGTTCTTC.

This clonotype has a count of ten or more. The rearrangement links TRBV4-3 to TRBJ1-2; maybe TRBD1 (6 bases). Trimming cost V 4 bases and J 6 bases, with 18 bases left between them. This CDR3 comprises 15 residues. Germline V gene sequence: CDR1 LGHNA, CDR2 YSLEER. The CDR3 sequence is CASSPSRTAFDGYTF. The CDR3 DNA sequence: TGCGCCAGCAGCCCTTCCCGGACAGCCTTCGATGGCTACACCTTC.

This rearrangement joins TRBV7-3 to TRBJ2-5; 15 nucleotides line up with TRBD2. The CDR3 sequence is 16 residues long. Losses at the gene ends were 5 bases for V and 2 bases for J; bases not matched to a gene: 3. Germline CDR1 is SGHTA and CDR2 is FQGTGA. Written as DNA, the CDR3 is TGTGCCAGCAGCAGGACTAGCGGGGGGGATCAAGAGACCCAGTACTTC. Amino acid sequence: CASSRTSGGDQETQYF. Supplemented by reference TRBV7-3 and TRBJ2-5, the full variable domain reads GAGVSQTPSNKVTEKGKYVELRCDPISGHTALYWYRQSLGQGPEFLIYFQGTGAADDSGLPNDRFFAVRPEGSVSTLKIQRTERGDSAVYLCASSRTSGGDQETQYFGPGTRLLVL.

There are many counts of this clonotype. The J gene is TRBJ1-2, the V gene TRBV27, with TRBD1 as a possible D gene (5 bases). There are 13 residues in the CDR3. Per germline, CDR1 MNHEY and CDR2 SMNVEV (reference sequence). V gave up 5 bases and J gave up 4 bases, with 11 bases separating them. Here the CDR3 reads CASSQLGRYGYTF. In DNA, the CDR3 is TGTGCCAGCAGTCAGTTGGGACGCTATGGCTACACCTTC.

V usage is TRBV7-2 and J usage is TRBJ2-7; 7 bases map to TRBD1. V lost 1 base to trimming and J lost 4 bases; unmatched junction nucleotides: 7. The V gene's germline CDR1 is SGHTA and CDR2 FQGNSA. The CDR3 is made up of 15 amino acids. CDR3 DNA sequence: TGTGCCAGCAGCTTAGATCAGGGGGAAATTTACGAGCAGTACTTC. Translating gives CASSLDQGEIYEQYF.

Regarding this clonotype: A much larger clone is a single base away; this may be a read error. The chain uses TRBV2 and TRBJ2-7, with TRBD1 matching 11 bases. The CDR3 spans 15 residues. The germline gives CDR1 SNHLY, CDR2 FYNNEI. DNA of the CDR3: TGTGCCCGCAGAGCAACGGGACAGGGGGTCGACGAGCAGTACTTC. Its protein is CARRATGQGVDEQYF.

The chain links TRBV15 to TRBJ1-1, with D perhaps TRBD1 (5 bases). Trimming removed 0 bases from V and 5 bases from J, with 13 bases in between. The CDR3 has 15 amino acids. Germline V gene lookup returns CDR1 LNHNV and CDR2 YYDKDF (reference sequence). The CDR3 DNA is TGTGCCACCAGCAGAGATTACGCAGGGCGGACTGAAGCTTTCTTT. Translation gives CATSRDYAGRTEAFF.

The chain is built from TRBV29-1 and TRBJ2-1, with 13 bases matching TRBD2. The J segment lost 9 bases and the V segment lost 7 bases, leaving 6 bases of the junction unmatched. The CDR3 contains 13 residues. Germline V gives CDR1 SQVTM, CDR2 ANQGSEA. The CDR3 sequence is CSAGTSGVTEQFF. The CDR3 DNA is TGCAGCGCAGGGACTAGCGGGGTCACTGAGCAGTTCTTC.

About this clonotype itself: This likely comes from a read error, as the CDR3 has no conserved phenylalanine or tryptophan at its end. It is unclear where the CDR3 begins or ends on the DNA, so no DNA is shown, and the CDR3 is as TCRdb lists it. The rearrangement uses TRBV19 and TRBJ1-5; TRBD1, the D gene given by the table, was not confirmed from the DNA. With termini counted, the CDR3 has 11 amino acids. CDR1 LNHDA and CDR2 SQIVND come from the germline V gene (reference sequence). CDR3 sequence reads: CASSIHRPPIV.